This TCR beta chain was observed in a study of T cells after somatic rescue of genetic block. Sequenced by immunoSEQ multiplex PCR; TCRdb stores in-frame clones only, minus some. The table has fewer than 150,000 clones, under 95% seen once. There are 16 residues in the CDR3. Between the trimmed V and J ends, which lost 3 bases and 5 bases, there was a span of 19 bases. Per germline, CDR1 MNHNS and CDR2 SASEGT. The V call is TRBV6-1, the J call TRBJ1-1, with a possible D match to TRBD1 (5 bases). The source of this sequence is a woman younger than 35. The specimen sequenced was peripheral blood mononuclear cells (PBMCs). The CDR3, as DNA: TGTGCCAGCAGTGAGGGACGGGGGGGTTTAGGGACTGAAGCTTTCTTT. Its protein is CASSEGRGGLGTEAFF.